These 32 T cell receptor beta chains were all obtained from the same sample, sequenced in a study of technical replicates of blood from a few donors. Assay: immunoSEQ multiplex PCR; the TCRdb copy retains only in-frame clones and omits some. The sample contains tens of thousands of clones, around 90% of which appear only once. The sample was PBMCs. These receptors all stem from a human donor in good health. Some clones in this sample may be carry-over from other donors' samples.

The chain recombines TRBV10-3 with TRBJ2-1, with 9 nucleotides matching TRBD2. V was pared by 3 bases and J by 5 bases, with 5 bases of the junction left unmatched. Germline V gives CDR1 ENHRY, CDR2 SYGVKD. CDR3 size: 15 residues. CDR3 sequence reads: CAISESGRTHNEQFF. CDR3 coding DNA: TGTGCCATCAGTGAAAGCGGGAGGACCCACAATGAGCAGTTCTTC.

CDR3 protein: CAISDGGGAIGELFF. In DNA, the CDR3 is TGTGCCATCAGTGACGGCGGGGGGGCCATCGGGGAGCTGTTTTTT. The chain uses TRBV10-3 and TRBJ2-2, with 9 bases matching TRBD2. The CDR3 has 15 amino acids. Losses at the gene ends were 3 bases for V and 7 bases for J; bases not matched to a gene: 6. CDR1 ENHRY and CDR2 SYGVKD come from the germline V gene.

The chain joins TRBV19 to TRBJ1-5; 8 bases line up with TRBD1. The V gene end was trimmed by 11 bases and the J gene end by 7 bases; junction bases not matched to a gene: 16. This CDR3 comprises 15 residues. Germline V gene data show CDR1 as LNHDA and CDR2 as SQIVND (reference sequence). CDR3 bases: TGTGCCTCCTCAACCCGGGACAGGATGGGGCAGCCCCAGCATTTT. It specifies CASSTRDRMGQPQHF.

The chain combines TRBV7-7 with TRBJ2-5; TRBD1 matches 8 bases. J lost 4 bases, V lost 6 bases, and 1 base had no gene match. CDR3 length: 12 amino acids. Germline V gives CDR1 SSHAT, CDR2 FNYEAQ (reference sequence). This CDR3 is CASSQGAETQYF. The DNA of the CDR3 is TGTGCCAGCAGTCAGGGGGCAGAGACCCAGTACTTC.

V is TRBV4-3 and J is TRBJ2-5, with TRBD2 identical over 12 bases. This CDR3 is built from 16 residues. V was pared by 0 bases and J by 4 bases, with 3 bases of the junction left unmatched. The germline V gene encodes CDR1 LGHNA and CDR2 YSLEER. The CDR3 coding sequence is TGCGCCAGCAGCCAAGAGCCTAGCGGGGGGGTAGAGACCCAGTACTTC. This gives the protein CASSQEPSGGVETQYF.

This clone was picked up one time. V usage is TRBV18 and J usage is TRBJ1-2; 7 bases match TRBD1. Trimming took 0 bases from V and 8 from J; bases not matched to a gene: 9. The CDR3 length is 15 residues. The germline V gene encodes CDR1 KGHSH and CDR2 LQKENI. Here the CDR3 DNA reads TGTGCCAGCTCACCACCGGACAGGCCCAGAAGGGGCTACACCTTC. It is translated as CASSPPDRPRRGYTF.

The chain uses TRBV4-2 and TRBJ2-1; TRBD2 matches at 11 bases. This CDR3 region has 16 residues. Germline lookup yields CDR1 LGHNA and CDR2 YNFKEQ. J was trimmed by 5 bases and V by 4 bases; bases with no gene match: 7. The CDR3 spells CASSPGTSGTDNEQFF. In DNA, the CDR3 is TGTGCCAGCAGCCCGGGGACTAGCGGAACCGACAATGAGCAGTTCTTC.

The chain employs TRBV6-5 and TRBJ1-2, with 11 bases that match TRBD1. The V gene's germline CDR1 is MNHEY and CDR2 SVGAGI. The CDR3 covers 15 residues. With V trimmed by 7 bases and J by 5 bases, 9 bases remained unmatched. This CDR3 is CASTLGQGVWYGYTF. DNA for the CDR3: TGTGCCAGCACCCTGGGACAGGGGGTGTGGTATGGCTACACCTTC.

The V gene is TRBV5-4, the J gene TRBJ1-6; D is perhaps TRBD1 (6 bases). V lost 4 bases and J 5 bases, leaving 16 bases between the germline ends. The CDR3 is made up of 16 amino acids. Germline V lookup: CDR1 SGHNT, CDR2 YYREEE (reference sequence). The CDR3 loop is CASSAPRGLDNSPLHF. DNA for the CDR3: TGTGCCAGCAGCGCACCCAGGGGTCTGGATAATTCACCCCTCCACTTT. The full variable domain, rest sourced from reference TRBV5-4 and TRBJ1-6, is ETGVTQSPTHLIKTRGQQVTLRCSSQSGHNTVSWYQQALGQGPQFIFQYYREEENGRGNFPPRFSGLQFPNYSSELNVNALELDDSALYLCASSAPRGLDNSPLHFGNGTRLTVT.

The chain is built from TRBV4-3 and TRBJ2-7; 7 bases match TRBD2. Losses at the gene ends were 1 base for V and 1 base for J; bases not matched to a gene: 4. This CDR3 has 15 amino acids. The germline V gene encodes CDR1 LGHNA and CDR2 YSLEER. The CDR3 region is CASSQGWTSSYEQYF. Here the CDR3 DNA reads TGCGCCAGCAGCCAAGGCTGGACTAGTTCCTACGAGCAGTACTTC.

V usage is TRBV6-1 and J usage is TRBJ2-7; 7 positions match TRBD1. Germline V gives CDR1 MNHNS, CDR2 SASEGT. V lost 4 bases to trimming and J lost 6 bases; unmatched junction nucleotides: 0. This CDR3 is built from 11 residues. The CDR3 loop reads CASSGTGEQYF. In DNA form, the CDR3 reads TGTGCCAGCAGTGGGACAGGCGAGCAGTACTTC.

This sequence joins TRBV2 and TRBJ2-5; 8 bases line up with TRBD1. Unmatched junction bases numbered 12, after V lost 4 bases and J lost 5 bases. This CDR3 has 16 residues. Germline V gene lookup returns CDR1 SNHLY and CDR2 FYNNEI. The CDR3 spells CASSGGTGGFRETQYF. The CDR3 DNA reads TGTGCCAGCAGTGGTGGGACAGGCGGCTTTAGGGAGACCCAGTACTTC.

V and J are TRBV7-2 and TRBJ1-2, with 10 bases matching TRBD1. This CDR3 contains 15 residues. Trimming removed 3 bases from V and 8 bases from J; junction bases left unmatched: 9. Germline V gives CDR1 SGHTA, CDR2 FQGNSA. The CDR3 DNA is TGTGCCAGCAGCTTTCCCGGGACAGGGGCCCGGGGCTACACCTTC. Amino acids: CASSFPGTGARGYTF.

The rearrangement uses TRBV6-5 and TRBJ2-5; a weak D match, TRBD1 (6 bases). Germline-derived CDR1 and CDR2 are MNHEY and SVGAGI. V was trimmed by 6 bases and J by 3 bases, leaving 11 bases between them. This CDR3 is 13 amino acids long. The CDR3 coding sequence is TGTGCCAGCAGGGCGACAGGCGAAGAGACCCAGTACTTC. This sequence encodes CASRATGEETQYF.

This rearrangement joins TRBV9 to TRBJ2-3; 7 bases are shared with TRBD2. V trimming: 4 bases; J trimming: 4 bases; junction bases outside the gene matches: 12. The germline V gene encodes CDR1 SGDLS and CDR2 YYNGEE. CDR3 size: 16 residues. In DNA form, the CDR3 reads TGTGCCAGCAGCTCTCACGCGGGAGACGGGGCAGATACGCAGTATTTT. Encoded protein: CASSSHAGDGADTQYF.

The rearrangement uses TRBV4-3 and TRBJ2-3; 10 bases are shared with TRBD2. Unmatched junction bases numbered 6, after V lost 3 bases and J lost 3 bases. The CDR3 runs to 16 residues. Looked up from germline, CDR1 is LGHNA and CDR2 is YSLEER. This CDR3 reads CASSHTLAGRTDTQYF. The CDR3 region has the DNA TGCGCCAGCAGCCACACACTAGCGGGAAGGACAGATACGCAGTATTTT.

The CDR3: CASSRRLAEETQYF. In nucleotides, the CDR3 is TGTGCCAGCAGCCGACGACTAGCGGAAGAGACCCAGTACTTC. The V and J genes are TRBV9 and TRBJ2-5; the match to TRBD2 covers 9 bases. The V gene end was trimmed by 4 bases and the J gene end by 3 bases; junction bases not matched to a gene: 4. Germline V lookup: CDR1 SGDLS, CDR2 YYNGEE. The CDR3 has 14 residues.

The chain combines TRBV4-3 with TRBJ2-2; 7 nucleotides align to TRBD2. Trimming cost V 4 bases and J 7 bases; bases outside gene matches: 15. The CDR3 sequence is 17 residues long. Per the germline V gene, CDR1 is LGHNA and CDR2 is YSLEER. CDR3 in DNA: TGCGCCAGCAGCCCGAGGAGGGGCGGGAGAATAGGCGGGGAGCTGTTTTTT. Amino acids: CASSPRRGGRIGGELFF.

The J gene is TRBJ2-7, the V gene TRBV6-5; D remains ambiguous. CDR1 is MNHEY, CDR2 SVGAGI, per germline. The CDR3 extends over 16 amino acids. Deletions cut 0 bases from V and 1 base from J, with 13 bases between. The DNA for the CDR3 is TGTGCCAGCAGTTACTCGGTCCAGGTTATATCCTACGAGCAGTACTTC. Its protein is CASSYSVQVISYEQYF.

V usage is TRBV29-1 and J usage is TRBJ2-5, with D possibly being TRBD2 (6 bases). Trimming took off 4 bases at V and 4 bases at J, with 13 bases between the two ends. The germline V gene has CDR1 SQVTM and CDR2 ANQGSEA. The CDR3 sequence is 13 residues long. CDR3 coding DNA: TGCAGCGTTGTGGAGGGGCGCAGAGAGACCCAGTACTTC. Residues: CSVVEGRRETQYF.

This CDR3 is CASSIPLGEAWETQYF. For the CDR3, the DNA is TGTGCCAGCAGCATCCCGCTGGGGGAGGCATGGGAGACCCAGTACTTC. This sequence joins TRBV7-9 and TRBJ2-5, with D possibly being TRBD2 (6 bases). Germline V gene sequence: CDR1 SEHNR, CDR2 FQNEAQ (reference sequence). The V end was cut by 5 bases, the J end by 5 bases, with 21 bases between. The CDR3 is made up of 16 amino acids.

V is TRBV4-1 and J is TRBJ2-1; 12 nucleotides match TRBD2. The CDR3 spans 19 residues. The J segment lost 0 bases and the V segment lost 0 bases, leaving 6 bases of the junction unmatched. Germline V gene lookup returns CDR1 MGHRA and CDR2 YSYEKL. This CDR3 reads CASSQEGTSGPSSYNEQFF. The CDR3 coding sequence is TGCGCCAGCAGCCAAGAAGGGACTAGCGGGCCGAGCTCCTACAATGAGCAGTTCTTC.

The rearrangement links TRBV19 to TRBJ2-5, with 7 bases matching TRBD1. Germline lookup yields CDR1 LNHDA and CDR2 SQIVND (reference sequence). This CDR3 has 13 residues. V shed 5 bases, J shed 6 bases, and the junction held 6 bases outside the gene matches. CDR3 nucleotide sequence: TGTGCCAGTAGTCAGGACAGGCGGCAGACCCAGTACTTC. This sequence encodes CASSQDRRQTQYF.

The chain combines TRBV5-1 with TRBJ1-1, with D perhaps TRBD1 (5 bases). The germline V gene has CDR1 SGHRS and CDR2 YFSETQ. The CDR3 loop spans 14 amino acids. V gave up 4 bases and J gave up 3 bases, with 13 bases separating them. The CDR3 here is CASSIGGADTEAFF. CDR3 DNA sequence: TGCGCCAGCAGCATCGGTGGGGCGGACACTGAAGCTTTCTTT.

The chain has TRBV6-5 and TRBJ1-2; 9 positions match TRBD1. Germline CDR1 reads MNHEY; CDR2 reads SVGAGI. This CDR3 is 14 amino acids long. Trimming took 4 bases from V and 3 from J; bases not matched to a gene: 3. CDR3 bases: TGTGCCAGCAGTTCGGGACAGGGATACTATGGCTACACCTTC. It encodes CASSSGQGYYGYTF.

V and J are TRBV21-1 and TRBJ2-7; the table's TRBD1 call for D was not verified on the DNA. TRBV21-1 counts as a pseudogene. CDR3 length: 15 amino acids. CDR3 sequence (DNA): TGTGCCAGCAGCTCCACGGGACAGGGGACCTACGAGCAGTACTTC. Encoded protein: CASSSTGQGTYEQYF.

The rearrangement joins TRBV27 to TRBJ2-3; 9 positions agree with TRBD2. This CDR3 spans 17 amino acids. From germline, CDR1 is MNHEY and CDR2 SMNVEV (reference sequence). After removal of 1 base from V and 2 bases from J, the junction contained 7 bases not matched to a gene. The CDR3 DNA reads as TGTGCCAGCAGTTTATTTAAAGCGGGGGGAATCACAGATACGCAGTATTTT. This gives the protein CASSLFKAGGITDTQYF.

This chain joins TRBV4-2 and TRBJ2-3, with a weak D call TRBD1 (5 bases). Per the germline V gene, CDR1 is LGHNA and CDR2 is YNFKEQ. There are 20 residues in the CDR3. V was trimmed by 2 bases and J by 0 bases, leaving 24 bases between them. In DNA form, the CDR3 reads TGTGCCAGCAGCCAAAAAATTCTCAACACAGGTGTAACTAGCACAGATACGCAGTATTTT. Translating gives CASSQKILNTGVTSTDTQYF.

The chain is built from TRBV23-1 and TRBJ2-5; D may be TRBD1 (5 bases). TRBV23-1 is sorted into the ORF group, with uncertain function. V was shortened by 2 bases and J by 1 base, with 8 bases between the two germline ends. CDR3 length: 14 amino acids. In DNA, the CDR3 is TGCGCCAGCAGTCAACCGACAGTCCAAGAGACCCAGTACTTC. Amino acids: CASSQPTVQETQYF.

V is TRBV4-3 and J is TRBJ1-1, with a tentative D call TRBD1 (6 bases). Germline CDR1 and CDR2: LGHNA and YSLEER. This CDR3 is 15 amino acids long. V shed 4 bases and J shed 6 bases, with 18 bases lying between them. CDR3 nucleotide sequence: TGCGCCAGCAGCCCGCTAAGACAGGTTTTCGCTGAAGCTTTCTTT. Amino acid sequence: CASSPLRQVFAEAFF.

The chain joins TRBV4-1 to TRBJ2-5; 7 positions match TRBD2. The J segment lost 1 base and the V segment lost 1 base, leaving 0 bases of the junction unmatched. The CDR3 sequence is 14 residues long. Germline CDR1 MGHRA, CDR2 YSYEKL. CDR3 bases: TGCGCCAGCAGCCAAGGGACTAGCCAAGAGACCCAGTACTTC. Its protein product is CASSQGTSQETQYF.

The CDR3 region is CASSPGLAAGGSSYEQYF. CDR3 DNA: TGTGCCAGCAGCCCGGGACTAGCGGCGGGGGGGAGCTCCTACGAGCAGTACTTC. The chain uses TRBV7-6 and TRBJ2-7; 11 nucleotides agree with TRBD2. Germline V gene data show CDR1 as SGHVS and CDR2 as FNYEAQ. The CDR3 is 18 residues long. The V and J ends lost 5 bases and 0 bases, in that order; junction bases with no gene match: 12.